This T cell receptor beta chain was sequenced for a study of T cell responses to AZD1222 COVID-19 vaccine. General observations from the study: In the spike-specific TCR repertoire, nearly half reportedly target unmutated variant regions. Repertoire samples came only from after the peak T cell response.

Unmatched junction bases numbered 4, after V lost 7 bases and J lost 5 bases. This CDR3 is built from 13 residues. CDR1 is MNHEY and CDR2 is SVGAGI in the germline V gene. With regard to this clone: The target antigen is unknown.

Only in-frame clones appear in the TCRdb table, and some are missing; sequencing was by immunoSEQ multiplex PCR. The table has about 100,000 clones, about nine tenths seen once. The rearrangement links TRBV6-5 to TRBJ1-2, with 10 nucleotides matching TRBD1. Here the sequenced sample was peripheral blood, taken on day 0 of AZD1222 vaccination. This receptor was identified in an adult in good health. CDR3 residues: CASIPGQGYGYTF. The CDR3 DNA reads as TGTGCCAGCATCCCGGGACAGGGGTATGGCTACACCTTC.